The present TCR beta chain was sequenced within a study of shared clonotypes between healthy human individuals. The protocol was immunoSEQ multiplex PCR, while the TCRdb copy is restricted to in-frame clones and leaves out a portion. The sample includes over 850,000 clones, more than 75% of them seen just once. Germline CDR1 is SGHNT and CDR2 is YYREEE (reference sequence). CDR3 length: 15 amino acids. V was pared by 2 bases and J by 1 base, with 12 bases between. The rearrangement links TRBV5-4 to TRBJ1-2, with D unclear. The TCR sequence derives from a man aged 18 to 30 in good health. Some clones in this sample may be carry-over from other donors' samples. The sequencing sample was made of memory CD4+ T cells from PBMCs. Indicated subset: CD45RA-negative fraction. The CDR3 loop reads CASSLDGRVNYGYTF. DNA for the CDR3: TGTGCCAGCAGCTTAGACGGGAGGGTTAACTATGGCTACACCTTC.